This T cell receptor (beta chain) was observed in a study of T cell clusters in autoimmune cytopenias. Turning to the study itself: TRB sequencing had a median around 50,000 reads and 2,500 or so distinct clonotypes per sample.

TRB rearrangements were amplified by touch-down multiplex PCR with mixed TRB-A/B primers. For each CDR3 protein, TCRdb gives one entry from its re-call of the multiplex PCR reads, without DNA. The listing records 9,500 to 15,000 distinct CDR3 sequences. This clonotype registers medium-sized by frequency. Its specificity is unknown. Each sample's input was 250 ng genomic DNA, roughly 38,000 genome equivalents. General study points: Exclusive TRB clusters were 2.5 to 3.5-fold more numerous in healthy donors than in active autoimmune hepatitis. TRB repertoire shifts in secondary cytopenia and chronic lymphocytic leukemia mostly reflected lymphoma, not autoimmunity. The cluster-lack signature was not seen for secondary cytopenia versus chronic lymphocytic leukemia.

The sample comprised peripheral blood. The sequence derives from a human donor with an autoimmune cytopenia or autoimmune hepatitis (not recorded which).

The CDR3 sequence is CASRLSGELFF. The chain uses TRBV19 and TRBJ2-2. CDR3 length equals 11 residues. Germline CDR1 and CDR2: LNHDA and SQIVND (reference sequence). Full variable domain (rest looked up from reference TRBV19 and TRBJ2-2): DGGITQSPKYLFRKEGQNVTLSCEQNLNHDAMYWYRQDPGQGLRLIYYSQIVNDFQKGDIAEGYSVSREKKESFPLTVTSAQKNPTAFYLCASRLSGELFFGEGSRLTVL.